This TCR beta chain was recovered during a study of cytomegalovirus exposure and HLA in healthy donors. Study-wide results and limits: The study designated 150 or so TCR beta chains cytomegalovirus-associated. Later analysis reportedly placed an Asian-associated ancestry cluster below the approximately 680-donor mean in N-insertions. Diagnosis of cytomegalovirus status made by the classifier reportedly showed high specificity and sensitivity.

In germline, CDR1 is MGHRA, CDR2 YSYEKL. The V gene lost 1 base and the J gene lost 3 bases, with 7 bases spanning the gap. This CDR3 comprises 14 residues. About this clone itself: The antigen is unknown.

The study ran its PCR with 60 Vbeta and 13 Jbeta primers. Profiling relied on immunoSEQ multiplex PCR, and the TCRdb table lists in-frame clones only, not all of them. The sample has approximately 190,000 clones, over 75% seen once. The sequencing sample was made of PBMCs. The TCR sequence derives from a boy aged 2-9 years in good health and CMV-seronegative. V is TRBV4-1 and J is TRBJ1-5, with no clear D. Here the CDR3 DNA reads TGCGCCAGCAGCCAAGGCGGAAACAATCAGCCCCAGCATTTT. It translates to CASSQGGNNQPQHF.